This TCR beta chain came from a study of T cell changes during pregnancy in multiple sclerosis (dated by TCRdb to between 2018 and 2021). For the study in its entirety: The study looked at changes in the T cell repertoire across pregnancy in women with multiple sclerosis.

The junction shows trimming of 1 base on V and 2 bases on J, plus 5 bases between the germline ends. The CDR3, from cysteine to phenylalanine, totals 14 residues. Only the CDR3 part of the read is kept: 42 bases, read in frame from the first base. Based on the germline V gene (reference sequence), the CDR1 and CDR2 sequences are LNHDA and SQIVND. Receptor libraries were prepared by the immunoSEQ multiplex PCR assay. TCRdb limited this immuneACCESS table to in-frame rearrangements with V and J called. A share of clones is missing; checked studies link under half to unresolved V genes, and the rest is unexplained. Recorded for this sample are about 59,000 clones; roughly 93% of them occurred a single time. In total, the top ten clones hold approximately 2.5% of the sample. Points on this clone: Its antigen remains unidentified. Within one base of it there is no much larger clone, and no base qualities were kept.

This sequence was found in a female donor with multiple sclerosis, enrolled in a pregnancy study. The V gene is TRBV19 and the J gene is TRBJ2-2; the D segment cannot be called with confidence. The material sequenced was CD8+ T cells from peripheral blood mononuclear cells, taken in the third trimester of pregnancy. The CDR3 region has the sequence CASSIVSNTGELFF. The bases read TGTGCCAGTAGTATAGTGAGCAACACCGGGGAGCTGTTTTTT.